Each of the 29 T cell receptor beta chains below was sequenced from the same sample in a study of cytomegalovirus exposure and HLA in healthy donors. 13 Jbeta primers and 60 Vbeta primers were used for the PCR. Libraries were prepared by immunoSEQ multiplex PCR; TCRdb keeps only in-frame clonotypes and omits some of them. This sample yields about 77,000 clones, of which 60% to 85% are seen a single time; around 4.2% belongs to the top ten. Source material: PBMCs. Every receptor here comes from a man in his forties in good health and CMV-seronegative.

The rearrangement links TRBV5-6 to TRBJ2-7; 9 bases are shared with TRBD2. V lost 5 bases and J lost 4; bases outside the gene matches: 7. There are 14 residues in the CDR3. CDR1 SGHDT and CDR2 YYEEEE come from the germline V gene. CDR3 in amino acids: CASRPLAGEYEQYF. The DNA for the CDR3 is TGTGCCAGCAGACCACTAGCGGGCGAATACGAGCAGTACTTC.

The chain links TRBV9 to TRBJ1-6, with 7 nucleotides matching TRBD1. V was pared by 6 bases and J by 6 bases, with 9 bases of the junction left unmatched. The CDR3 extends over 15 amino acids. CDR1 is SGDLS and CDR2 is YYNGEE in the germline V gene. The CDR3 DNA reads TGTGCCAGCACCAGGGGACAGATGACTAATTCACCCCTCCACTTT. Protein: CASTRGQMTNSPLHF.

As regards this clone: At one boundary the junction diverges from the germline segment, which might be a read error. The chain employs TRBV7-7 and TRBJ2-2; D remains unclear. The CDR3 contains 14 residues. From germline, CDR1 is SSHAT and CDR2 FNYEAQ (reference sequence). CDR3 coding DNA: TGTGCTAGCAGCTTAGGCCAGGCAATCGGGGAGCTGTTTTTT. Translation gives CASSLGQAIGELFF.

This chain joins TRBV6-5 and TRBJ1-6; 8 positions agree with TRBD1. Trimming took 4 bases from V and 9 from J; bases not matched to a gene: 5. CDR3 length: 14 residues. Germline CDR1 is MNHEY and CDR2 is SVGAGI. This chain's CDR3 is CASSSGTGVSPLHF. For the CDR3, the DNA is TGTGCCAGCAGTTCCGGGACAGGCGTTTCACCCCTCCACTTT.

This sequence joins TRBV28 and TRBJ1-1; D perhaps matches TRBD1 (5 bases). Per germline, CDR1 MDHEN and CDR2 SYDVKM. With 1 base removed from V and 10 bases from J, the gap between germline ends came to 13 bases. The CDR3 totals 13 residues. CDR3: CASSLYRQRLAFF. The CDR3 DNA reads TGTGCCAGCAGTTTATATCGACAGCGATTAGCTTTCTTT.

V gene TRBV7-8 combines with J gene TRBJ1-3; no reliable D call. Trimming took 0 bases from V and 2 from J, leaving 8 bases between them. The CDR3 consists of 15 residues. CDR1 SGHVS and CDR2 FQNEAQ come from the germline V gene. In DNA form, the CDR3 reads TGTGCCAGCAGCTTAGCCCCTATGGCTGGAAACACCATATATTTT. Translation gives CASSLAPMAGNTIYF.

The table lists this clone with a count of one. The chain has TRBV6-5 and TRBJ1-2; D perhaps matches TRBD1 (6 bases). This CDR3 has 14 residues. The germline V gene has CDR1 MNHEY and CDR2 SVGAGI. The V gene lost 5 bases and the J gene lost 8 bases, with 18 bases spanning the gap. The CDR3 here is CASSRPDSMRGYTF. CDR3 in DNA: TGTGCCAGCAGTCGACCGGACAGTATGAGAGGCTACACCTTC.

V and J are TRBV5-1 and TRBJ2-7; 7 bases match TRBD2. The CDR3 extends over 14 amino acids. The V and J ends lost 4 bases and 2 bases, in that order; junction bases with no gene match: 6. Germline loops: CDR1 SGHRS, CDR2 YFSETQ. CDR3 bases: TGCGCCAGCAGCCCAGCGGGAAAGGCCTACGAGCAGTACTTC. This sequence encodes CASSPAGKAYEQYF.

This chain joins TRBV5-6 and TRBJ2-5; TRBD1 matches at 8 bases. Germline trimming cut 0 bases from V and 5 bases from J; bases unmatched to any gene: 6. Germline CDR1 reads SGHDT; CDR2 reads YYEEEE. The CDR3 contains 15 residues. DNA of the CDR3: TGTGCCAGCAGCTTGGGCCAGGGGGCTTGGGAGACCCAGTACTTC. This encodes CASSLGQGAWETQYF.

A few counts support this clone. Here the CDR3 reads CASSTGTGWGMGEKLFF. DNA for the CDR3: TGCGCCAGCAGCACCGGGACAGGGTGGGGGATGGGGGAAAAACTGTTTTTT. The V gene is TRBV4-3, the J gene TRBJ1-4; 9 positions agree with TRBD1. V trimming: 5 bases; J trimming: 8 bases; junction bases outside the gene matches: 15. Germline loops: CDR1 LGHNA, CDR2 YSLEER. The CDR3 spans 17 residues.

V gene TRBV15 combines with J gene TRBJ2-2, with 11 bases aligning to TRBD2. J lost 1 base, V lost 5 bases, and 3 bases had no gene match. CDR1 and CDR2 from the germline V gene are LNHNV and YYDKDF (reference sequence). CDR3 length: 16 amino acids. Here the CDR3 DNA reads TGTGCCACCAGCCGCGGACTAGCGGGGAACACCGGGGAGCTGTTTTTT. Protein sequence: CATSRGLAGNTGELFF.

V is TRBV5-6 and J is TRBJ1-5; 8 bases agree with TRBD1. The CDR3 has 14 residues. The V gene's germline CDR1 is SGHDT and CDR2 YYEEEE. V was clipped by 4 bases and J by 7 bases; unmatched bases: 7. CDR3 coding DNA: TGTGCCAGCAGCAGACAGGGGAATGCACAGCCCCAGCATTTT. It encodes CASSRQGNAQPQHF.

The chain joins TRBV2 to TRBJ2-2, with a tentative D call TRBD2 (6 bases). The germline V and J ends were trimmed by 7 bases and 5 bases, with 11 bases remaining between them. Germline V gene lookup returns CDR1 SNHLY and CDR2 FYNNEI. The CDR3 covers 13 residues. The CDR3 DNA is TGTGCCAGCATAACGGAGGGTACCGGGGAGCTGTTTTTT. Protein: CASITEGTGELFF. The full variable domain, with the rest looked up from reference TRBV2 and TRBJ2-2, is EPEVTQTPSHQVTQMGQEVILRCVPISNHLYFYWYRQILGQKVEFLVSFYNNEISEKSEIFDDQFSVERPDGSNFTLKIRSTKLEDSAMYFCASITEGTGELFFGEGSRLTVL.

The chain links TRBV27 to TRBJ1-5, with 7 bases aligning to TRBD1. J gave up 7 bases and V 5 bases, and 8 bases lay outside the gene matches. There are 14 residues in the CDR3. The germline gives CDR1 MNHEY, CDR2 SMNVEV (reference sequence). CDR3 region: CASSTNRGAQPQHF. Written as DNA, the CDR3 is TGTGCCAGCAGTACGAACAGGGGAGCCCAGCCCCAGCATTTT.

This clone was recorded only once. The rearrangement links TRBV28 to TRBJ2-5, with 9 positions matching TRBD1. After removal of 6 bases from V and 5 bases from J, the junction contained 7 bases not matched to a gene. CDR1 and CDR2 (germline): MDHEN, SYDVKM. The CDR3 is 14 residues long. For the CDR3, the DNA is TGTGCCAGCAGACCGACAGGGGGTCGGGAGACCCAGTACTTC. It is translated as CASRPTGGRETQYF.

The chain employs TRBV28 and TRBJ2-5; TRBD2 matches 11 bases. Germline V gives CDR1 MDHEN, CDR2 SYDVKM. The junction had 8 bases not matched to a gene; V was cut back by 1 base and J by 7 bases. This CDR3 spans 16 amino acids. CDR3: CASSLYGSGREGTQYF. In nucleotides, the CDR3 is TGTGCCAGCAGTTTATACGGTAGCGGGAGGGAGGGGACCCAGTACTTC.

V and J are TRBV19 and TRBJ1-1; TRBD1 matches 7 bases. The germline V gene has CDR1 LNHDA and CDR2 SQIVND (reference sequence). V shed 3 bases and J 5 bases; nucleotides not matched to a gene: 6. This CDR3 is 14 amino acids long. CDR3 sequence reads: CASSMRGGITEAFF. CDR3 coding DNA: TGTGCCAGTAGTATGAGAGGGGGCATTACTGAAGCTTTCTTT.

The chain employs TRBV30 and TRBJ2-7; tentatively, D is TRBD1 (6 bases). The germline V gene encodes CDR1 GTSNPN and CDR2 SVGIG (reference sequence). V lost 2 bases to trimming and J lost 3 bases, with 11 bases between them. CDR3 length: 13 residues. CDR3 nucleotide sequence: TGTGCCTGGAGTTCCGGCAGGGGCTACGAGCAGTACTTC. Amino acids: CAWSSGRGYEQYF.

The chain carries TRBV11-3 and TRBJ1-4; 8 nucleotides line up with TRBD1. The CDR3 covers 20 residues. The J segment lost 0 bases and the V segment lost 3 bases, leaving 15 bases of the junction unmatched. Germline V gives CDR1 SGHNT, CDR2 YENEEA. CDR3: CASSFNQPGGAPTTNEKLFF. CDR3 DNA: TGTGCCAGCAGCTTCAATCAACCAGGGGGCGCACCCACAACTAATGAAAAACTGTTTTTT. Combining the CDR3 with reference TRBV11-3 and TRBJ1-4 gives the whole variable domain EAGVVQSPRYKIIEKKQPVAFWCNPISGHNTLYWYLQNLGQGPELLIRYENEEAVDDSQLPKDRFSAERLKGVDSTLKIQPAELGDSAVYLCASSFNQPGGAPTTNEKLFFGSGTQLSVL.

This clone came up once. J is TRBJ1-2 and V is TRBV27, with 10 bases matching TRBD1. Losses at the gene ends were 4 bases for V and 7 bases for J; bases not matched to a gene: 9. CDR1 and CDR2 (germline): MNHEY, SMNVEV (reference sequence). CDR3 length equals 15 residues. CDR3 in DNA: TGTGCCAGCAGTTCTGGACAGGGGGATGTAGGTGGCTACACCTTC. It translates to CASSSGQGDVGGYTF.

The chain joins TRBV6-5 to TRBJ1-2; the match to TRBD1 covers 7 bases. With V trimmed by 6 bases and J by 7 bases, 11 bases remained unmatched. The CDR3 has 14 residues. The germline gives CDR1 MNHEY, CDR2 SVGAGI. The CDR3 here is CASSSTGQVGGYTF. The CDR3 region has the DNA TGTGCCAGCAGCTCGACAGGGCAGGTTGGTGGCTACACCTTC.

The table lists this clone with a count of one. The rearrangement joins TRBV21-1 to TRBJ2-6; TRBD1, the table's D call, lacks a check against the DNA. TRBV21-1 is marked as a pseudogene. The CDR3 runs to 18 residues. CDR3 DNA: TGTGCCACCTTACTAACCCGGGACACCCTTAAAGGGGCCAACGTCCTGACTTTC. Protein product: CATLLTRDTLKGANVLTF.

The CDR3 here is CAIRGDSRDQPQHF. The CDR3 DNA reads as TGTGCCATCAGGGGGGACAGTAGGGATCAGCCCCAGCATTTT. J is TRBJ1-5 and V is TRBV10-3, with 7 nucleotides matching TRBD1. The V gene end was trimmed by 6 bases and the J gene end by 5 bases; junction bases not matched to a gene: 7. The CDR3 loop spans 14 amino acids. Germline CDR1 and CDR2: ENHRY and SYGVKD.

V and J are TRBV7-8 and TRBJ1-1, with D unresolved. The V gene's germline CDR1 is SGHVS and CDR2 FQNEAQ. The CDR3 sequence is 14 residues long. Trimming cost V 4 bases and J 4 bases, with 13 bases left between them. The CDR3 loop reads CASSWFSRSTEAFF. The CDR3 region has the DNA TGTGCCAGCAGCTGGTTCTCGAGGAGCACTGAAGCTTTCTTT.

This clone has just a few counts. A far larger clone is one nucleotide away, so this likely arose from a read error. The identical CDR3 is also encoded by other nucleotide sequences in the sample. The chain joins TRBV2 to TRBJ2-2; maybe TRBD1 (5 bases). CDR3 length: 15 residues. Germline V gene data show CDR1 as SNHLY and CDR2 as FYNNEI. CDR3 in DNA: TGTGCCAGCAGCGAAGGGGTAACAGCCCCCGGGGAGCTGTTTTTT. It is translated as CASSEGVTAPGELFF.

The chain has TRBV10-2 and TRBJ2-7; TRBD2 agrees at 11 bases. This CDR3 is 17 amino acids long. V lost 3 bases to trimming and J lost 3 bases; unmatched junction nucleotides: 10. Germline lookup yields CDR1 WSHSY and CDR2 SAAADI. The CDR3: CASSDPKTSGTNYEQYF. The CDR3 nucleotides read TGCGCCAGCAGTGACCCTAAGACTAGCGGGACCAACTACGAGCAGTACTTC.

This chain joins TRBV6-6 and TRBJ2-7; 9 bases agree with TRBD1. Germline assignment: CDR1 MNHNY and CDR2 SVGAGI (reference sequence). This CDR3 has 15 residues. V shed 6 bases, J shed 2 bases, and the junction held 8 bases outside the gene matches. The CDR3, as DNA: TGTGCCAGCAGAGAAGGCGGGACAGGGACCTACGAGCAGTACTTC. Protein sequence: CASREGGTGTYEQYF.

This chain uses TRBV19 with TRBJ2-7; D remains unclear. V lost 3 bases to trimming and J lost 0 bases, with 12 bases between them. Germline V lookup: CDR1 LNHDA, CDR2 SQIVND (reference sequence). This CDR3 region has 15 residues. DNA for the CDR3: TGTGCCAGTAGTATTGTGAGTTCGAGCTCCTACGAGCAGTACTTC. This sequence encodes CASSIVSSSSYEQYF.

The chain couples TRBV19 to TRBJ2-3, with 12 bases aligning to TRBD2. From germline, CDR1 is LNHDA and CDR2 SQIVND (reference sequence). CDR3 length equals 16 residues. With 3 bases clipped from V and 5 bases from J, the junction kept 6 bases outside the gene matches. The CDR3 DNA sequence: TGTGCCAGTAGTATTATGACTAGCGGGAGACAAGATACGCAGTATTTT. Its translation is CASSIMTSGRQDTQYF.